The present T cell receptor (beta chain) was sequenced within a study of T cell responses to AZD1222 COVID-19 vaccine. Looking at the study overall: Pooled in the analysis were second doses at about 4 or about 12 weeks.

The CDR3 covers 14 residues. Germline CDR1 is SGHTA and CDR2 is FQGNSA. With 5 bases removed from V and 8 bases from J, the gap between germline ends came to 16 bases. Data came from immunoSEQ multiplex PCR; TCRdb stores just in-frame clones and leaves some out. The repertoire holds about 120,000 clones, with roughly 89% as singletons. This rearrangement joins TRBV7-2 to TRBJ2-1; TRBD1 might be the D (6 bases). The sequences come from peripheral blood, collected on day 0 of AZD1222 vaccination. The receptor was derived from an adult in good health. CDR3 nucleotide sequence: TGTGCCAGCAGCATTAACAGGGCCCTCGATGAGCAGTTCTTC. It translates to CASSINRALDEQFF.